The 9 T cell receptor beta chains listed next were all sequenced from one sample in a study of T cells expressing NK-cell markers. For each CDR3 protein, TCRdb gives one entry from its re-call of the 5' RACE reads, without DNA. The sample has around 550,000 distinct CDR3 sequences; the top ten hold about 3.6%. Sequencing was performed on blood T cells: a sorted CD56 or NKG2C T cell subset, CD4+ or CD8+ T cells, or bulk PBMC T cells (not recorded which). These receptors came from a man between 18 and 35 years old in good health.

The chain uses TRBV28 and TRBJ2-4; TCRdb lists TRBD1, though no DNA is available to test this call. CDR3 size: 14 residues. The germline CDR1 and CDR2 sequences are MDHEN and SYDVKM. This CDR3 is CASRDRLAKNIQYF.

V usage is TRBV20-1 and J usage is TRBJ2-3; TCRdb picks TRBD1, but there is no DNA to check that call. The CDR3 has 12 residues. Germline-derived CDR1 and CDR2 are DFQATT and SNEGSKA (reference sequence). The CDR3: CSAGGIADTQYF.

This rearrangement joins TRBV12-3 or TRBV12-4 to TRBJ2-1; with no DNA, the TCRdb D assignment of TRBD2 cannot be verified. The CDR3 is 15 residues long. The CDR3 loop is CASSPPGLAGGEQFF.

This chain joins TRBV7-9 and TRBJ2-1. The length of the CDR3 is 12 residues. The germline CDR1 and CDR2 sequences are SEHNR and FQNEAQ (reference sequence). CDR3 loop: CASSMSYYEQFF.

The rearrangement uses TRBV27 and TRBJ2-7; TCRdb's D call, TRBD2, is unchecked because there is no DNA. The CDR3 runs 15 residues. Germline CDR1 MNHEY, CDR2 SMNVEV (reference sequence). CDR3 sequence: CASSPSDEGRHEQYF.

V usage is TRBV24-1 and J usage is TRBJ2-2; TCRdb lists TRBD2, though no DNA is available to test this call. This CDR3 is 15 amino acids long. CDR1 is KGHDR, CDR2 SFDVKD, per germline. The CDR3 reads CATSPRDLNTGELFF.

This chain links TRBV4-3 with TRBJ1-2; TCRdb designates TRBD1, a call that cannot be tested without DNA. From germline, CDR1 is LGHNA and CDR2 YSLEER. This CDR3 is 16 amino acids long. The CDR3 spells CASSQSPGAEIYGYTF.

The CDR3 sequence is CASTLHLGLDGGELFF. The chain recombines TRBV27 with TRBJ2-2; TCRdb's D call, TRBD2, is unchecked because there is no DNA. This CDR3 has 16 amino acids. CDR1 and CDR2 (germline): MNHEY, SMNVEV (reference sequence).

The chain employs TRBV5-1 and TRBJ2-1; TCRdb's D call, TRBD2, is unchecked because there is no DNA. Germline CDR1 SGHRS, CDR2 YFSETQ. The CDR3 has 15 residues. CDR3 sequence reads: CASSGYSGLYNEQFF.